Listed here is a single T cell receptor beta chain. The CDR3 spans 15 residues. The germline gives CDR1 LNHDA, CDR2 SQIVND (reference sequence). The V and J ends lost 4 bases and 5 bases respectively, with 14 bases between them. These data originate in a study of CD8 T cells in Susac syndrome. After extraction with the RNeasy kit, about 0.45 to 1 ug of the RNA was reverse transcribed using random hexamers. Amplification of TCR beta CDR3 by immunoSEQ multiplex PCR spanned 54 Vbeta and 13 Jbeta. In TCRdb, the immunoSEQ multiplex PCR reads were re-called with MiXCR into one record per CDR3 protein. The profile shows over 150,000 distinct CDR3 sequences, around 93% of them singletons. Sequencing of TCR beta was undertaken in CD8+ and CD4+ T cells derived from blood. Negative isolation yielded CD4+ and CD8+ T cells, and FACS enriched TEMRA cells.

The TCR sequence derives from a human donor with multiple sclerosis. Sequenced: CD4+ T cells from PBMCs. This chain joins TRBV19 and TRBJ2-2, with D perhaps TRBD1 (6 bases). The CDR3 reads CASSKQGWSTGELFF. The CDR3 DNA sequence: TGTGCCAGTAGTAAACAGGGTTGGAGTACCGGGGAGCTGTTTTTT.